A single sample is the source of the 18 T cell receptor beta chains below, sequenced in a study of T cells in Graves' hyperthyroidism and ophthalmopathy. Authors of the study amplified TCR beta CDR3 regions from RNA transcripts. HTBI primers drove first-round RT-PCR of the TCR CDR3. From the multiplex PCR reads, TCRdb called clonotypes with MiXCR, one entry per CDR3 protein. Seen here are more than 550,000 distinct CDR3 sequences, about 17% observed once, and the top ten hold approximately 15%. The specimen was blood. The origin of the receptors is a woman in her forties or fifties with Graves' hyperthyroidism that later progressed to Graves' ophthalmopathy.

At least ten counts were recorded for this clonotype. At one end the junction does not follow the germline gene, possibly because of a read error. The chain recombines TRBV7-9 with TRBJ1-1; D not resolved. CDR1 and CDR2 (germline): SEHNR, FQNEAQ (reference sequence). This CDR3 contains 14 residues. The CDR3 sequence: CASSLAFMGTEAFF. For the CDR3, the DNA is TGTGCCAGCAGCCTAGCGTTTATGGGCACTGAAGCTTTCTTT.

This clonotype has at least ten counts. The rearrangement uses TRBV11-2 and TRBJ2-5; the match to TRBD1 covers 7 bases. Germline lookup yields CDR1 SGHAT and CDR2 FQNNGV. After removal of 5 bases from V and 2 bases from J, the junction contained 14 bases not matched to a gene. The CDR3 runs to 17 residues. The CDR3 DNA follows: TGTGCCAGCAGCCCGCACACTGACAGGGCACCACAAGAGACCCAGTACTTC. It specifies CASSPHTDRAPQETQYF.

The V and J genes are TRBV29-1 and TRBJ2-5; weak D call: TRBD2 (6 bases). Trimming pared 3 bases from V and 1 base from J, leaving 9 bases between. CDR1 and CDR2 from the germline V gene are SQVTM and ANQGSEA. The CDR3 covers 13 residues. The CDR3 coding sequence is TGCAGCGTTGATGGGGACTTCCAAGAGACCCAGTACTTC. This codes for CSVDGDFQETQYF.

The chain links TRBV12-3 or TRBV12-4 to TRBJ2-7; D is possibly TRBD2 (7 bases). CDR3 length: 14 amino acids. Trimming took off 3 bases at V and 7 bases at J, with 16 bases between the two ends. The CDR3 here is CASSFVGGAGEQYF. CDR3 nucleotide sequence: TGTGCCAGCAGTTTCGTGGGGGGGGCAGGGGAGCAGTACTTC.

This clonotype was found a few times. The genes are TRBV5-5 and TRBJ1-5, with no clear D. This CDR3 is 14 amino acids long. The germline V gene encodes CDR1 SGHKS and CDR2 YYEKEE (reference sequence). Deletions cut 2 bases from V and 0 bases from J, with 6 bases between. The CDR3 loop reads CASSFWDSNQPQHF. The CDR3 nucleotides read TGTGCCAGCAGCTTCTGGGATAGCAATCAGCCCCAGCATTTT.

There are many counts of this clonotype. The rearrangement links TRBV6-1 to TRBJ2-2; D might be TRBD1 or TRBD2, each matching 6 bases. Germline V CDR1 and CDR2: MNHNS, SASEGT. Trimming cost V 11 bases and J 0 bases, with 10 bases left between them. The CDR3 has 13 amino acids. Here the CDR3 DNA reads TGTGCCGGCGGGACATCGAACACCGGGGAGCTGTTTTTT. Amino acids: CAGGTSNTGELFF.

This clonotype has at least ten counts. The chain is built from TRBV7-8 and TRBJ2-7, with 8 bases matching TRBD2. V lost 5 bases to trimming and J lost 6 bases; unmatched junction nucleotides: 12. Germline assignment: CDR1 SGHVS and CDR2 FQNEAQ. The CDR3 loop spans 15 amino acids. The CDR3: CASSKLGGDLVEQYF. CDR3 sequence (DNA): TGTGCCAGCAGCAAGCTCGGGGGGGATTTGGTCGAGCAGTACTTC.

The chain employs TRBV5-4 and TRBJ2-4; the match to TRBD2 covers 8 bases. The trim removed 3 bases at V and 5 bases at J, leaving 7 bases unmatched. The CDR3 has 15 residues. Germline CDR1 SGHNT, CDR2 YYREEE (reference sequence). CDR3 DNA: TGTGCCAGCAGCTCCGTGGCGGGGGGCCAAAACATTCAGTACTTC. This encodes CASSSVAGGQNIQYF.

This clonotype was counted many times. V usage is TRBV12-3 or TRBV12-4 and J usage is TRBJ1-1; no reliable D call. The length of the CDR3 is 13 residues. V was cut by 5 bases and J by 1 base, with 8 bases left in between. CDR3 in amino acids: CASSPFENTEAFF. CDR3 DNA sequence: TGTGCCAGCAGTCCGTTTGAGAACACTGAAGCTTTCTTT.

The CDR3 protein is CATSRKRGASEKLFF. CDR3 DNA: TGTGCCACCAGCAGAAAGCGAGGGGCGAGTGAAAAACTGTTTTTT. The V call is TRBV15, the J call TRBJ1-4, with a weak D call TRBD1 (5 bases). The V and J ends lost 2 bases and 7 bases respectively, with 14 bases between them. Per the germline V gene, CDR1 is LNHNV and CDR2 is YYDKDF (reference sequence). The CDR3 is 15 residues long.

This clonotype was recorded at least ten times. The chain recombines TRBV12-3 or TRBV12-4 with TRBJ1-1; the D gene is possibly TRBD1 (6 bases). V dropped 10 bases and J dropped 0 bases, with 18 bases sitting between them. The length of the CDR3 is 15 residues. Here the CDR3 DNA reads TGTGCCACGAACTCCCGACAGGCGATGAACACTGAAGCTTTCTTT. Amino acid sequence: CATNSRQAMNTEAFF.

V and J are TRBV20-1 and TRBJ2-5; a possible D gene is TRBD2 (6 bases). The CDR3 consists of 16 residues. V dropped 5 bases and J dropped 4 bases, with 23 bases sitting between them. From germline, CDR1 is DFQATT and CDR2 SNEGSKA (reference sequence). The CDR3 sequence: CSALEPGGNRRETQYF. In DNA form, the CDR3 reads TGCAGTGCTCTGGAACCTGGGGGGAACCGGCGAGAGACCCAGTACTTC.

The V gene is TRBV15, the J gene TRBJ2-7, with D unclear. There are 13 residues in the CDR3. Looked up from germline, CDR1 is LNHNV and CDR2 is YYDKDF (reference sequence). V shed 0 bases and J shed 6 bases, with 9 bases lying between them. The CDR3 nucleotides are TGTGCCACCAGCAGAGATTACAGCTTCGAGCAGTACTTC. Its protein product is CATSRDYSFEQYF.

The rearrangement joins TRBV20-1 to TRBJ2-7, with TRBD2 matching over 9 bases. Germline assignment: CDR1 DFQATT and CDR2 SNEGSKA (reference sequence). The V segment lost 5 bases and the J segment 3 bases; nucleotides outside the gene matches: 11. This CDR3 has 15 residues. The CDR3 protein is CSAGDPSGTLYEQYF. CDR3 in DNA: TGCAGTGCTGGGGATCCTAGCGGGACCCTCTACGAGCAGTACTTC.

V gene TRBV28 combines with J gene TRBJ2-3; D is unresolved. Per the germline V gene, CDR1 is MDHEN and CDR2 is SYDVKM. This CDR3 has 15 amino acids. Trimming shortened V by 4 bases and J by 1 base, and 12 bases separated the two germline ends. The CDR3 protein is CASSSHKAGTDTQYF. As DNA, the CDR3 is TGTGCCAGCAGTTCCCATAAAGCCGGCACAGATACGCAGTATTTT.

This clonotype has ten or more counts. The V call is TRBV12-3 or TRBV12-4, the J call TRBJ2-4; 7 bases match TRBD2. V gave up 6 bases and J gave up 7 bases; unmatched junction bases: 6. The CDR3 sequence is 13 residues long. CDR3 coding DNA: TGTGCCAGCAGCCCCTCAGCGGGGAACATTCAGTACTTC. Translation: CASSPSAGNIQYF.

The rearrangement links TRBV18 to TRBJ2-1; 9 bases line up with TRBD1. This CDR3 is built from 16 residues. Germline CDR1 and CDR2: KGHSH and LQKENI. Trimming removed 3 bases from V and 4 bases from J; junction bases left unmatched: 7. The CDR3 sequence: CASSPPGQGLYNEQFF. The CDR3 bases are TGTGCCAGCTCACCCCCGGGACAGGGACTTTACAATGAGCAGTTCTTC.

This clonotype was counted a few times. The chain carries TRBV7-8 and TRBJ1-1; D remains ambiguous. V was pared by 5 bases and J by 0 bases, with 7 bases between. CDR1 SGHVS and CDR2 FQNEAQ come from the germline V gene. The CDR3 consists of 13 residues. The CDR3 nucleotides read TGTGCCAGCAGCCGGATTTTGAACACTGAAGCTTTCTTT. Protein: CASSRILNTEAFF.